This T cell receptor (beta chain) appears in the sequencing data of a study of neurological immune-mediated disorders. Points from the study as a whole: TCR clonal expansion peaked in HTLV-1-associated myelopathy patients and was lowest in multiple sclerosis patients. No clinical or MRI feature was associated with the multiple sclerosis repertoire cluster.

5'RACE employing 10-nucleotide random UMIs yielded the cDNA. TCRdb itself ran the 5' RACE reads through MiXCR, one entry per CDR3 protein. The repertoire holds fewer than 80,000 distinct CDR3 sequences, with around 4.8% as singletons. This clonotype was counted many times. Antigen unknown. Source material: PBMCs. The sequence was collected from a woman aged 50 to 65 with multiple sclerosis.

CDR3 in amino acids: CSATLTANTGELFF. Written as DNA, the CDR3 is TGCAGTGCTACACTGACAGCGAACACCGGGGAGCTGTTTTTT. The chain has TRBV20-1 and TRBJ2-2; D is possibly TRBD1 (5 bases). Trimming pared 4 bases from V and 0 bases from J, leaving 9 bases between. Germline loops: CDR1 DFQATT, CDR2 SNEGSKA (reference sequence). CDR3 size: 14 residues.